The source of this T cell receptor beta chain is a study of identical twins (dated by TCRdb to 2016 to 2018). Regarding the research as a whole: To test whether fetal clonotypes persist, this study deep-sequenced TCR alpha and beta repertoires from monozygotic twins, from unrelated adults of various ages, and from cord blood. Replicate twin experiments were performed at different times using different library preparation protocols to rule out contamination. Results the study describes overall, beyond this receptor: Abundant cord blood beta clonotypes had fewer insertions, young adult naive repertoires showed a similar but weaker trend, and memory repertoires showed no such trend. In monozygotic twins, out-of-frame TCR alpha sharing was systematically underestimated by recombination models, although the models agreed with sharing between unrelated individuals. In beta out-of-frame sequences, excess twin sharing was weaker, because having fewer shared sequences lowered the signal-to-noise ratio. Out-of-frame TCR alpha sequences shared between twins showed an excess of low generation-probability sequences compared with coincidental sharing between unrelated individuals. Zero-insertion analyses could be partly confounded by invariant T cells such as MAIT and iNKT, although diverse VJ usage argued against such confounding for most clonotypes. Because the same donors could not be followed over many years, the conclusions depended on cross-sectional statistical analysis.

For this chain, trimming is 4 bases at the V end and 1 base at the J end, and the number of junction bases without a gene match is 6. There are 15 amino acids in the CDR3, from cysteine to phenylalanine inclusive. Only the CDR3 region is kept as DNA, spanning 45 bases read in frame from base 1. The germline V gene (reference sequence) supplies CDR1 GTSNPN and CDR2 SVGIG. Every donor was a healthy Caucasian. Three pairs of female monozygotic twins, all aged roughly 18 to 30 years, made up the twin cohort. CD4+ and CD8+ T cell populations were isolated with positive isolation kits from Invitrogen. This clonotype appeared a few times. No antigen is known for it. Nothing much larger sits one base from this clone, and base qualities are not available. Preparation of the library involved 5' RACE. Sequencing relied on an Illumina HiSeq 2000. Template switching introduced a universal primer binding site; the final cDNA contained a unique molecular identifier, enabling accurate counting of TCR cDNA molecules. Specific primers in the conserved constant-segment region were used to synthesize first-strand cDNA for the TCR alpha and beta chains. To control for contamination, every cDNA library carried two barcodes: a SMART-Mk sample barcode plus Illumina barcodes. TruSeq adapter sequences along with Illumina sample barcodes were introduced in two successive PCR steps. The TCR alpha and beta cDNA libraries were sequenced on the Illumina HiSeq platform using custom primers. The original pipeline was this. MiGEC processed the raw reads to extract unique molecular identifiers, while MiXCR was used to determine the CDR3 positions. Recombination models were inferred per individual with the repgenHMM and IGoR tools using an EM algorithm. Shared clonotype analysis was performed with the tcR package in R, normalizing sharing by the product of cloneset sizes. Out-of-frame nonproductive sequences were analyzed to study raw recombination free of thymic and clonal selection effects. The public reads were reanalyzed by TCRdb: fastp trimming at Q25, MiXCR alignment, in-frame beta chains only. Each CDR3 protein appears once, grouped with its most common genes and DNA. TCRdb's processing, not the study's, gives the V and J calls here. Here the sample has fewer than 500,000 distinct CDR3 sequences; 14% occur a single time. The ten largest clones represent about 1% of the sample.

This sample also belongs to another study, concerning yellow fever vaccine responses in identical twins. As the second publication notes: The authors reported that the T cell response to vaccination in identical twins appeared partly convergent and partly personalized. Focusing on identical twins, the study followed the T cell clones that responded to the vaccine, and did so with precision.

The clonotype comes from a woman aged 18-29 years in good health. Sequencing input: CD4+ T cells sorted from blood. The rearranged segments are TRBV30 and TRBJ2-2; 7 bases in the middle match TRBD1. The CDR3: CAWTRQGVNTGELFF. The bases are TGTGCCTGGACAAGGCAGGGGGTGAACACCGGGGAGCTGTTTTTT.